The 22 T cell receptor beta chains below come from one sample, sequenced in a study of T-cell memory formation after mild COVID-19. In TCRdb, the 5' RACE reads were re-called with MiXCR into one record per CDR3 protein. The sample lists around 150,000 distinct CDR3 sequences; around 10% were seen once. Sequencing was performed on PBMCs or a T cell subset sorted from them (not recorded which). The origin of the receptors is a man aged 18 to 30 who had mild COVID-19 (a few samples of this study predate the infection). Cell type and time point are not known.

This CDR3 is CASSHGNSPLHF. Written as DNA, the CDR3 is TGTGCCAGCAGTCACGGAAATTCACCCCTCCACTTT. This sequence joins TRBV6-1 and TRBJ1-6; no clear D. Between the trimmed V and J ends, which lost 5 bases and 7 bases, there was a span of 6 bases. Germline CDR1 MNHNS, CDR2 SASEGT. The CDR3 loop spans 12 amino acids.

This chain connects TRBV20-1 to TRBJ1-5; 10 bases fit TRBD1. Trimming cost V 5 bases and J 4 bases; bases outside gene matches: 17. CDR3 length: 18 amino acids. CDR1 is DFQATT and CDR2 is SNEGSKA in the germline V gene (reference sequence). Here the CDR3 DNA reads TGCAGTGCTCGGGGACAGGGGTCCAGACTTCAGAAGAATCAGCCCCAGCATTTT. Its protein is CSARGQGSRLQKNQPQHF.

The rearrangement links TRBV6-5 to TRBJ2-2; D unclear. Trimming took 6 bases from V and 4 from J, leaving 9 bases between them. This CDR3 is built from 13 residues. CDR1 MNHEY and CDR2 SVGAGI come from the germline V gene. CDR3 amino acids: CASSARGTGELFF. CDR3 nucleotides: TGTGCCAGCAGCGCGCGCGGCACCGGGGAGCTGTTTTTT.

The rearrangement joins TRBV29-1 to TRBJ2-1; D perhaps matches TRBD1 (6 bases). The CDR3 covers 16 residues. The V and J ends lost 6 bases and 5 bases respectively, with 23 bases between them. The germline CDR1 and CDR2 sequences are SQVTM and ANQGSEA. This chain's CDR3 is CSVPTDFDRTHNEQFF. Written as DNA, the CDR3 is TGCAGCGTCCCAACGGACTTTGACAGGACCCACAATGAGCAGTTCTTC.

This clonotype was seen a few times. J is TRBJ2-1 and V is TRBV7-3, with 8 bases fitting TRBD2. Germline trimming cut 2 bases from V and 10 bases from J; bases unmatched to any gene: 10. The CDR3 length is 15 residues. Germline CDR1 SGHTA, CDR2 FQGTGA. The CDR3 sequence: CASSLAVAGYGEQFF. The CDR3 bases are TGTGCCAGCAGCTTAGCGGTAGCGGGGTACGGCGAGCAGTTCTTC.

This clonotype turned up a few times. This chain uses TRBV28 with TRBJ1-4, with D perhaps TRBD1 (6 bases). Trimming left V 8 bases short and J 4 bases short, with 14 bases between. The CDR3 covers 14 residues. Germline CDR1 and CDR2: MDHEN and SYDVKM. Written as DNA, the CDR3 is TGTGCCAGCCGACCGGGACAAGTTAATGAAAAACTGTTTTTT. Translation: CASRPGQVNEKLFF.

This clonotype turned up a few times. The CDR3 nucleotides read TGTGCTAGTGGTCAGTCCGACAGGGACCACGAGCAGTACTTC. This translates into CASGQSDRDHEQYF. The J gene is TRBJ2-7, the V gene TRBV12-5, with 7 bases fitting TRBD1. The germline CDR1 and CDR2 sequences are LGHNT and FRNRAP. This CDR3 has 14 residues. V gave up 5 bases and J gave up 5 bases; unmatched junction bases: 9.

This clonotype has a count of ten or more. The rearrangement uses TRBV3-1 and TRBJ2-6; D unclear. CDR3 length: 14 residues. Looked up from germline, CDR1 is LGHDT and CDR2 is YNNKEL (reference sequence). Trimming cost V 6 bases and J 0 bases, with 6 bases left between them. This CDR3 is CASSQTSGANVLTF. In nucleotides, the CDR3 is TGTGCCAGCAGTCAGACCTCTGGGGCCAACGTCCTGACTTTC.

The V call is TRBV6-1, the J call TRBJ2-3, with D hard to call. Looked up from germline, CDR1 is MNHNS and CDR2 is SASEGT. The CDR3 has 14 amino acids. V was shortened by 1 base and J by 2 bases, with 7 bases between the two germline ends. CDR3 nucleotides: TGTGCCAGCAGTGAAGAGGGCTTCACAGATACGCAGTATTTT. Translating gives CASSEEGFTDTQYF.

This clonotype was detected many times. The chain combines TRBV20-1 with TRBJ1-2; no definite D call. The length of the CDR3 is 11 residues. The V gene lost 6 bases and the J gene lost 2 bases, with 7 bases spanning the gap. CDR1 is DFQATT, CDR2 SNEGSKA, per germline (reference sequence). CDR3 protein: CSAPQNYGYTF. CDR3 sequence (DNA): TGCAGTGCCCCCCAAAACTATGGCTACACCTTC.

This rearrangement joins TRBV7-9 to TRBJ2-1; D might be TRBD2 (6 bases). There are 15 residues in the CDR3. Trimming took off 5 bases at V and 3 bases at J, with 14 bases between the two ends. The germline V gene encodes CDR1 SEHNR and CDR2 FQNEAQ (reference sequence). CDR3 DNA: TGTGCCAGCAGCCCCCGGGGGACCCTCTACAATGAGCAGTTCTTC. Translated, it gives CASSPRGTLYNEQFF.

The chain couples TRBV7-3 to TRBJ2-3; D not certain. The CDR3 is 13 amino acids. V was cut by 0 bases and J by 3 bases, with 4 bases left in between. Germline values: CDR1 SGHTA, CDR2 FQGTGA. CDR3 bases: TGTGCCAGCAGCTTAACAGCTACAGATACGCAGTATTTT. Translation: CASSLTATDTQYF.

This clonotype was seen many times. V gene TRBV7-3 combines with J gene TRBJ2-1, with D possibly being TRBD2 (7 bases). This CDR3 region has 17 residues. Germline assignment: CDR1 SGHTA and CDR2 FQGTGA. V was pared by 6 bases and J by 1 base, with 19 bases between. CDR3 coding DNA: TGTGCCAGCAGTTCTCAGGGTGCGGGGGCTTCCTACAATGAGCAGTTCTTC. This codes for CASSSQGAGASYNEQFF.

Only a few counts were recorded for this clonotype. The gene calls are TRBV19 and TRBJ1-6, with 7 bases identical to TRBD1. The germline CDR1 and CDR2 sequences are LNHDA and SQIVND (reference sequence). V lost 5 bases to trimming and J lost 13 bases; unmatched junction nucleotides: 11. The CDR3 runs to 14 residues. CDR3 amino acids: CASSVSGQKTPLHF. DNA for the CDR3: TGTGCCAGTAGTGTCTCGGGACAGAAGACTCCCCTCCACTTT.

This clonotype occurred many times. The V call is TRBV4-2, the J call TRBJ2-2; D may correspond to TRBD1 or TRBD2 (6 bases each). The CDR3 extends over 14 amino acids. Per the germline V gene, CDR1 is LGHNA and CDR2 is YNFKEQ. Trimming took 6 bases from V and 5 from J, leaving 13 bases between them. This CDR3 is CASRGGAETGELFF. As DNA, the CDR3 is TGTGCCAGCAGGGGGGGCGCGGAAACCGGGGAGCTGTTTTTT.

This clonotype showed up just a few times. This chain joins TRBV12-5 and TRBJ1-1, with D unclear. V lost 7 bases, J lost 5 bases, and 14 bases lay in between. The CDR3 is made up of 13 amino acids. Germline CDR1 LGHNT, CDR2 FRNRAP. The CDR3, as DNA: TGTGCTAGTGCATATATAGGAGGGACTGAAGCTTTCTTT. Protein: CASAYIGGTEAFF. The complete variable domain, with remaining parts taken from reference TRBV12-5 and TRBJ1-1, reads DARVTQTPRHKVTEMGQEVTMRCQPILGHNTVFWYRQTMMQGLELLAYFRNRAPLDDSGMPKDRFSAEMPDATLATLKIQPSEPRDSAVYFCASAYIGGTEAFFGQGTRLTVV.

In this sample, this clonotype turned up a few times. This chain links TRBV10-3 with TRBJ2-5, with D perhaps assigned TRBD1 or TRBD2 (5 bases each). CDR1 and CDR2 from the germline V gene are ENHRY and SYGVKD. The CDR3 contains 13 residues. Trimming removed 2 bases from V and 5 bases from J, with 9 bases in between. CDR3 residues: CAISERGDETQYF. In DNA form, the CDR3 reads TGTGCCATCAGTGAGAGAGGGGACGAGACCCAGTACTTC.

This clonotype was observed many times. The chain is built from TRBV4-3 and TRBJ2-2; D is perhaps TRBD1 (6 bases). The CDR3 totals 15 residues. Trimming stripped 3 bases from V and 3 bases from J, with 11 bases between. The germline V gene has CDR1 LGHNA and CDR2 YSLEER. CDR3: CASSHDNRDTGELFF. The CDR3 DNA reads TGCGCCAGCAGCCATGATAACAGGGACACCGGGGAGCTGTTTTTT.

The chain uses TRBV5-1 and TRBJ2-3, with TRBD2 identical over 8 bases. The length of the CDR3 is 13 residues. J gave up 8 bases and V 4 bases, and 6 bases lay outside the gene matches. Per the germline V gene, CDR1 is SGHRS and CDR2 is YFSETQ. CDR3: CASSRGGEITQYF. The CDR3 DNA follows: TGCGCCAGCAGCCGGGGGGGGGAAATTACGCAGTATTTT.

The CDR3 bases are TGTGCCAGCAGTGAAGGGAGACAGGGGAGCTATGGCTACACCTTC. Protein product: CASSEGRQGSYGYTF. This chain joins TRBV2 and TRBJ1-2; TRBD1 matches at 8 bases. Germline V gene lookup returns CDR1 SNHLY and CDR2 FYNNEI. The length of the CDR3 is 15 residues. Trimming removed 1 base from V and 4 bases from J; junction bases left unmatched: 5.

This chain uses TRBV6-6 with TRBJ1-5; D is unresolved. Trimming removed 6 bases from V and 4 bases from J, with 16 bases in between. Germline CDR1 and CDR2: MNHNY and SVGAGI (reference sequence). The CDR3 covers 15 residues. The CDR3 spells CASSQALAGNQPQHF. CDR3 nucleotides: TGTGCCAGCAGCCAGGCCCTGGCAGGTAATCAGCCCCAGCATTTT.

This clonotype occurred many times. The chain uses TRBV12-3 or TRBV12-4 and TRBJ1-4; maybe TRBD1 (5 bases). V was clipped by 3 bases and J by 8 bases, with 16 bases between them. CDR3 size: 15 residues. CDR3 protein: CASSFRQGRAEKLFF. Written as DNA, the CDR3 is TGTGCCAGCAGTTTCCGCCAGGGCCGGGCGGAAAAACTGTTTTTT.